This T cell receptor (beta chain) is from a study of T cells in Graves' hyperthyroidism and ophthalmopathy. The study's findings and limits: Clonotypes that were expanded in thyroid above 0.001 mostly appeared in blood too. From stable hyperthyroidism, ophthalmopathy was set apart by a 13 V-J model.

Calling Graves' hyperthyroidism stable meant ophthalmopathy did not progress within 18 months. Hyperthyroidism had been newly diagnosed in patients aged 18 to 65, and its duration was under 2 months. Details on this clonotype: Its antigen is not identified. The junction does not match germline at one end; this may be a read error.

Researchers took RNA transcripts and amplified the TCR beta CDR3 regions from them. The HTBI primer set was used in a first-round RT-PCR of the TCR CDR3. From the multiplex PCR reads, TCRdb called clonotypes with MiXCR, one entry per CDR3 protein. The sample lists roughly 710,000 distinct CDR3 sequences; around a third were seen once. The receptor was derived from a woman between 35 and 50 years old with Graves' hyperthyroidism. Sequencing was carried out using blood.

The chain's CDR3 is CAGRTLRTGGKLFF. Here the CDR3 DNA reads TGTGCCGGTAGAACCCTGCGGACAGGCGGAAAACTGTTTTTT. The chain joins TRBV19 to TRBJ1-4; 7 positions match TRBD1. Germline values: CDR1 LNHDA, CDR2 SQIVND (reference sequence). The CDR3 runs 14 residues.